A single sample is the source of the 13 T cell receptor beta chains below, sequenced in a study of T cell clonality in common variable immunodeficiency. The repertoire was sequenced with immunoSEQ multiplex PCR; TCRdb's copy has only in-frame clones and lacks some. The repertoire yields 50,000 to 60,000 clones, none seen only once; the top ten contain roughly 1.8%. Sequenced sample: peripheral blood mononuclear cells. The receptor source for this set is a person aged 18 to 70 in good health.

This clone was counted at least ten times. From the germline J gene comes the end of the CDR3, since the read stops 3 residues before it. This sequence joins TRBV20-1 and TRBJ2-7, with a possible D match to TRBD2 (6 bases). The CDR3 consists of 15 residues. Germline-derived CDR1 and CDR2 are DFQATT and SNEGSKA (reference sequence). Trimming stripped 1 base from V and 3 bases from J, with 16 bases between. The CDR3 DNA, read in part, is TGCAGTGCTAGAGGCGGGACTTCCGTTGACTACGAG. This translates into CSARGGTSVDYE. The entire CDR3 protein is CSARGGTSVDYEQYF.

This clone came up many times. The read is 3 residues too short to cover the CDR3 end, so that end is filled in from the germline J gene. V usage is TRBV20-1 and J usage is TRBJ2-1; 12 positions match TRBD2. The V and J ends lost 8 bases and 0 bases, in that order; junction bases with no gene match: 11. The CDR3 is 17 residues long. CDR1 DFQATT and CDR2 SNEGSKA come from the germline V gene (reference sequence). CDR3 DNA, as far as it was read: TGCAGTCCCTTAGGGACTAGCGGGCTGAGCTCCTACAATGAG. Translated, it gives CSPLGTSGLSSYNE. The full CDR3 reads CSPLGTSGLSSYNEQFF.

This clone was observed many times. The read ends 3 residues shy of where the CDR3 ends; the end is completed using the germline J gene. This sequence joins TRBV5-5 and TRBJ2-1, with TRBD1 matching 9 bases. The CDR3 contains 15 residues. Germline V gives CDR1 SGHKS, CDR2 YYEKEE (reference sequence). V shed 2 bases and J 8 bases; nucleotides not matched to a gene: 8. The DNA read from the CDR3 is TGTGCCAGCAGCTTCTCCGGGACAGGGTTTTATGAG. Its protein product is CASSFSGTGFYE. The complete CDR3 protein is CASSFSGTGFYEQFF.

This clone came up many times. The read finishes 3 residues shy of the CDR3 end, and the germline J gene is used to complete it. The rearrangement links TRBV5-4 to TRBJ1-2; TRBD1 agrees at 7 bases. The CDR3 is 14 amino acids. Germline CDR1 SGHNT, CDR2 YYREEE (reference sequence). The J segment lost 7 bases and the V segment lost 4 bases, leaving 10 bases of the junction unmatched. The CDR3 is CASSPDREGAGYTF. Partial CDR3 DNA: TGTGCCAGCAGCCCCGACAGGGAGGGGGCTGGC.

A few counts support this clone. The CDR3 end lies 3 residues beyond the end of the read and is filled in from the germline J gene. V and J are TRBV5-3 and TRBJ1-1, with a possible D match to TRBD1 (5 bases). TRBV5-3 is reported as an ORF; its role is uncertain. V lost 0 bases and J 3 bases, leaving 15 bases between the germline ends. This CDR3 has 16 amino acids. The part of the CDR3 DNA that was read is TGTGCCAGAAGCTTGGCCAAGTCGGGGGTCTACACTGAA. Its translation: CARSLAKSGVYTE. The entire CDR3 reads CARSLAKSGVYTEAFF.

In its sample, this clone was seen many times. The part of the CDR3 DNA that was read is TGTGCCATCAGTGAGTCTGGAGGGTATGGC. Translating it yields CAISESGGYG. The whole CDR3 protein reads CAISESGGYGYTF. The rearrangement links TRBV10-3 to TRBJ1-2; no reliable D call. The read terminates 3 residues before the CDR3 end, so the remaining end is supplied by the germline J gene. Per germline, CDR1 ENHRY and CDR2 SYGVKD. The CDR3 runs 13 residues. V dropped 0 bases and J dropped 5 bases, with 7 bases sitting between them.

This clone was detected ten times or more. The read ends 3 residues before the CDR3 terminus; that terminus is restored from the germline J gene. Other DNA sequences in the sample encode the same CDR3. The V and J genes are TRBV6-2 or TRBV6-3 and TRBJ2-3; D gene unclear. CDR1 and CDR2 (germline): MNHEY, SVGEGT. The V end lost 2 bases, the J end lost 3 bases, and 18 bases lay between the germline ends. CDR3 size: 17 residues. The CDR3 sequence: CASSYRPDRALTDTQYF. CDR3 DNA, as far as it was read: TGTGCCAGCAGTTACCGACCGGATAGGGCTTTAACAGATACG.

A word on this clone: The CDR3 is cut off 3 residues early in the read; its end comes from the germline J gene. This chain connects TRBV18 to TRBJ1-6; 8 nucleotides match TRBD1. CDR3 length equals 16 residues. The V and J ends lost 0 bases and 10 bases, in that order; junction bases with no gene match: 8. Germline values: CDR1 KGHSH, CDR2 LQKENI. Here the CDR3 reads CASSPPARGRGSPLHF. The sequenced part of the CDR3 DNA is TGTGCCAGCTCACCACCGGCCAGGGGGCGTGGGTCACCC.

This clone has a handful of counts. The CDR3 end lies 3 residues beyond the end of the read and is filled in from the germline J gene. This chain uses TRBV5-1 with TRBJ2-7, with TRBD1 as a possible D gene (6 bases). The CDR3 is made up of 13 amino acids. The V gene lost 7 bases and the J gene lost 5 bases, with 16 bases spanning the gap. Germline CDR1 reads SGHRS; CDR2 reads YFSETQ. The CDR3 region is CASSGGPTNEQYF. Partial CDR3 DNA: TGCGCCAGCTCTGGGGGCCCGACCAACGAG.

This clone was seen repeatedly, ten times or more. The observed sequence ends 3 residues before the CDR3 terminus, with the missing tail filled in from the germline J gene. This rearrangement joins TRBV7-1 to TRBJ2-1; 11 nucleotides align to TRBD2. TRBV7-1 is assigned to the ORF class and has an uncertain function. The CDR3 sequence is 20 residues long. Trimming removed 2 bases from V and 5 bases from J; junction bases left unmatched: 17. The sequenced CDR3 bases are TGTGCCAGCAGCTCAATGCCGGGACTAGCGGCAAACCGGGTCAACAATGAG. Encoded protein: CASSSMPGLAANRVNNE. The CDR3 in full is CASSSMPGLAANRVNNEQFF.

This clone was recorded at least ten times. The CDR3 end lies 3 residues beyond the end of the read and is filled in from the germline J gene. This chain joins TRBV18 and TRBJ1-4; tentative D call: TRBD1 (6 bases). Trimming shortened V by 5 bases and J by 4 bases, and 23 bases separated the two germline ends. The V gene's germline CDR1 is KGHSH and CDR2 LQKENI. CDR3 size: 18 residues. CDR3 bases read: TGTGCCAGCTCATTGATGACCGGGACAAGAGGGCATAATGAAAAA. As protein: CASSLMTGTRGHNEK. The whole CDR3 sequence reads CASSLMTGTRGHNEKLFF.

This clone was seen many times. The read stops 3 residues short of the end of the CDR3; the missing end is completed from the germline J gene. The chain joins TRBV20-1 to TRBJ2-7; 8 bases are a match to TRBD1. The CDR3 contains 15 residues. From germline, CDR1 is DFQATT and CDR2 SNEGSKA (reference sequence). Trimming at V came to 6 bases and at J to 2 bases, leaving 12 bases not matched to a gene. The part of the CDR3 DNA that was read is TGCAGTGCGCACAAGGACAGGGCGAAGGCCTACGAG. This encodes CSAHKDRAKAYE. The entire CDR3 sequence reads CSAHKDRAKAYEQYF.

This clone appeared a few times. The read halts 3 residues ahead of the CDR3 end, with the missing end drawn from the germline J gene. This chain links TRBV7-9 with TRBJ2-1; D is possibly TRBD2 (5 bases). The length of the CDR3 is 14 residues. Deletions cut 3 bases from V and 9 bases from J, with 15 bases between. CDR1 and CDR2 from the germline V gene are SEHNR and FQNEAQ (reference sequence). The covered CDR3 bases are TGTGCCAGCAGCTTTCGCCGCGAGGCGGGTGAG. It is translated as CASSFRREAGE. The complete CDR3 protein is CASSFRREAGEQFF.